Listed below are T cell receptor beta chains from one sample, sequenced in a study of T cells after yellow fever vaccination. TCRdb recomputed calls from the 5' RACE reads with MiXCR, one row per CDR3 protein. The table records 500,000 to 650,000 distinct CDR3 sequences, roughly 12% of them present only once. The sample in question was PBMCs, obtained on the day of the yellow fever booster vaccination. Receptors were obtained from a man under 40 who received the YFV17D yellow fever vaccine. Both conserved end residues are part of each CDR3. A D gene is named only where the DNA matches it firmly. Size is stated for part of the rows, as once, few or many counts, or as a class when the clone is expanded.

v_call,clone_size,d_call,j_call,cdr3_nt,cdr3_aa
TRBV11-2,few,TRBD2,TRBJ2-5,TGTGCCAGCAGCCCCCGGGGGGAGGGAGAGACCCAGTACTTC,CASSPRGEGETQYF
TRBV21-1,few,-,TRBJ2-7,TGTGCCAGCAGCAAAGCCTGGGGACAGAAAATCTCCTACGAGCAGTACTTC,CASSKAWGQKISYEQYF
TRBV7-9,-,-,TRBJ2-3,TGTGCCAGCGACGAGTTCAGGGAGACAGATACGCAGTATTTT,CASDEFRETDTQYF
TRBV2,-,TRBD1,TRBJ2-1,TGTGCCAGCACCGTCGACAGGGGGACCTACAATGAGCAGTTCTTC,CASTVDRGTYNEQFF
TRBV29-1,many,-,TRBJ1-1,TGCAGCGTTGTTGGCCAGGGGCGGGCTTTCTTT,CSVVGQGRAFF
TRBV20-1,-,-,TRBJ2-5,TGCAGTGCTAGTGCTTCCCGACTGGAAGAGACCCAGTACTTC,CSASASRLEETQYF
TRBV7-9,-,-,TRBJ1-5,TGTGCCAGCAGCTTAGACCCCAATCAGCCCCAGCATTTT,CASSLDPNQPQHF
TRBV12-3/TRBV12-4,-,TRBD2,TRBJ2-1,TGTGCCAGCAGTTCTAGCGGGAGGTCCTACAATGAGCAGTTCTTC,CASSSSGRSYNEQFF
TRBV5-1,many,TRBD1,TRBJ2-2,TGCGCCAGTTACAGGGGCCCGAACACCGGGGAGCTGTTTTTT,CASYRGPNTGELFF
TRBV18,few,-,TRBJ2-3,TGTGCCAGCTCACCAAGGGGGGACCTCACAGATACGCAGTATTTT,CASSPRGDLTDTQYF
TRBV20-1,few,TRBD2,TRBJ2-1,TGCAGTGCTAGGCGGGAGGGCCCTCATGAGCAGTTCTTC,CSARREGPHEQFF
TRBV7-9,few,TRBD1,TRBJ1-2,TGTGCCAGCAGCATGCCGGGACAGGGATATGGCTACACCTTC,CASSMPGQGYGYTF
TRBV7-3,few,-,TRBJ2-3,TGTGCCAGCAGCTCACCTGACCTGGGGTCCTACACAGATACGCAGTATTTT,CASSSPDLGSYTDTQYF
TRBV6-2/TRBV6-3,few,TRBD2,TRBJ2-3,TGTGCCAGCAGTTACTCGACAGCGGGACTAGTAGATACGCAGTATTTT,CASSYSTAGLVDTQYF
TRBV12-3/TRBV12-4,-,TRBD2,TRBJ2-2,TGTGCCATCTGTTCCCGCAGACTAGCGGGAGGCCTCACCGGGGAGCTGTTTTTT,CAICSRRLAGGLTGELFF
TRBV4-3,many,TRBD1,TRBJ2-7,TGCGCCAGCAGCCAGGAACCGGGACAGGGTGGATACGAGCAGTACTTC,CASSQEPGQGGYEQYF
TRBV18,few,TRBD1,TRBJ1-1,TGTGCCAGCTCACCCAGACAGGGAACGGGCACTGAAGCTTTCTTT,CASSPRQGTGTEAFF
TRBV6-1,-,TRBD2,TRBJ2-2,TGTGCCAGCAGTCCGCGGACTAGCGGGAGGGTTGTGAGGGCCGGGGAGCTGTTTTTT,CASSPRTSGRVVRAGELFF
TRBV25-1,-,TRBD1,TRBJ2-5,TGTGCCAGCAGAATAGACAGGGCCCAGTACTTC,CASRIDRAQYF
TRBV4-1,few,-,TRBJ1-2,TGCGCCAGCAGCCAAGATCGACGTACTTCTAACTATGGCTACACCTTC,CASSQDRRTSNYGYTF
TRBV10-3,-,TRBD2,TRBJ2-1,TGTGCCATCAGTGCCCTAGCGGGAGGAGACAATGAGCAGTTCTTC,CAISALAGGDNEQFF
TRBV23-1,few,-,TRBJ2-1,TGCGCCAGCAGTCAATCCTCTCCGGGCAATGAGCAGTTCTTC,CASSQSSPGNEQFF
TRBV9,few,-,TRBJ1-5,TGTGCCAGCAGCGTAGGGGAGGGCCCCCAGCATTTT,CASSVGEGPQHF
TRBV12-3/TRBV12-4,-,-,TRBJ2-4,TGTGCCAGCAGTTTCCGAGATCTAGCCAAAAACATTCAGTACTTC,CASSFRDLAKNIQYF
TRBV12-5,-,-,TRBJ2-1,TGTGCTAGTGGTTTGATTGAGCAGTTCTTC,CASGLIEQFF
TRBV6-5,many,TRBD2,TRBJ2-7,TGTGCCAGCAGTTACTCGGGACTACACGGACCCTCTGGAGTCTACGAGCAGTACTTC,CASSYSGLHGPSGVYEQYF
TRBV13,-,-,TRBJ2-7,TGTGCCAGCAGCCAAGGGAGTCGCTACGAGCAGTACTTC,CASSQGSRYEQYF
TRBV7-2,few,-,TRBJ2-3,TGTGCCAGCAGCTTTATCGGCCAATCAGATACGCAGTATTTT,CASSFIGQSDTQYF
TRBV5-1,-,TRBD2,TRBJ2-2,TGCGCCAGCAGCCAGTCGGGACTAGTAGTAGACGGGGAGCTGTTTTTT,CASSQSGLVVDGELFF
TRBV28,once,TRBD2,TRBJ2-1,TGTGCCAGCAGACGTGGACTAGCGGGAAAATCCTACAATGAGCAGTTCTTC,CASRRGLAGKSYNEQFF
TRBV12-3/TRBV12-4,-,-,TRBJ1-5,TGTGCCAGCAGGCTCGGTGGGCAGCCCCAGCATTTT,CASRLGGQPQHF
TRBV6-4,-,-,TRBJ2-1,TGTGCCAGCAGTGCCCCCATGAGACGAAAGCCCTACAATGAGCAGTTCTTC,CASSAPMRRKPYNEQFF
TRBV5-1,-,TRBD2,TRBJ2-7,TGCGCCAGCAGCACGGCCGGGACTAGCACCTACGAGCAGTACTTC,CASSTAGTSTYEQYF
TRBV2,-,TRBD1,TRBJ1-5,TGTGCCAGCAGTGTCTTGGGACAGGGGGCGCCGGGTCAGCCCCAGCATTTT,CASSVLGQGAPGQPQHF
TRBV7-2,-,-,TRBJ2-7,TGTGCCAGCAGCTTAGCGTTCGACTCCTACGAGCAGTACTTC,CASSLAFDSYEQYF
TRBV23-1,-,TRBD2,TRBJ2-3,TGCGCCAGCAGTCAATCGTCGGGGCTAGCGGGCCCTAATGCAGATACGCAGTATTTT,CASSQSSGLAGPNADTQYF
TRBV19,few,-,TRBJ1-5,TGTGCCAGTCAGGGGAGGGGGGGTCAGCCCCAGCATTTT,CASQGRGGQPQHF
TRBV2,-,-,TRBJ2-3,TGTGCCAGTGTACCGGGACCAAGGTGGGATACGCAGTATTTT,CASVPGPRWDTQYF
TRBV30,few,-,TRBJ1-6,TGTGCCTGGACCGGGGTCATCTCTAATTCACCCCTCCACTTT,CAWTGVISNSPLHF
TRBV27,-,-,TRBJ2-7,TGTGCCAGCAGTTTCGCGGGGAGCGGCGAGCAGTACTTC,CASSFAGSGEQYF
TRBV15,-,TRBD2,TRBJ2-1,TGTGCCACCAGCAGTCTAGCGGGGAGCTCCTACAATGAGCAGTTCTTC,CATSSLAGSSYNEQFF
TRBV7-2,few,-,TRBJ1-4,TGTGCCAGCAGCTTGGCAGCCGATGAAAAACTGTTTTTT,CASSLAADEKLFF
TRBV6-2/TRBV6-3,-,-,TRBJ2-7,TGTGCCAGCAGTTACTCGTTCTCTACGAGAGAGCAGTACTTC,CASSYSFSTREQYF
TRBV21-1,few,-,TRBJ1-1,TGTGCCAGCAGCAAAGTTGGACAGACATATAACTACACTGAAGCTTTCTTT,CASSKVGQTYNYTEAFF
TRBV7-3,-,-,TRBJ2-1,TGTGCCAGCAGCTCGGTACTAGCACACTACAATGAGCAGTTCTTC,CASSSVLAHYNEQFF
TRBV7-2,few,TRBD1,TRBJ2-7,TGTGCCAGCAGCCAGGGGGCGCAGCAGTACTTC,CASSQGAQQYF
TRBV7-2,-,-,TRBJ2-7,TGTGCCAGCAGCTTAGACAGGCGCCCTAACGAGCAGTACTTC,CASSLDRRPNEQYF
TRBV7-9,few,TRBD2,TRBJ2-7,TGTGCCACCGAGCGGGATACCACCTACGAGCAGTACTTC,CATERDTTYEQYF
TRBV6-2/TRBV6-3,many,-,TRBJ2-3,TGTGCCAGCATGGCGACCTACACAGATACGCAGTATTTT,CASMATYTDTQYF
TRBV19,-,-,TRBJ1-5,TGTGCCAGTAGTATGCAGGTTCAGCCCCAGCATTTT,CASSMQVQPQHF
TRBV20-1,-,-,TRBJ1-1,TGCAGTGCTACAGGGGTCCCTGAAGCTTTCTTT,CSATGVPEAFF
TRBV6-6,-,TRBD1,TRBJ1-1,TGTGCCAGCGGGGGACAGCTGAACACTGAAGCTTTCTTT,CASGGQLNTEAFF